Below, one TCR beta chain is given with its context. Its specificity is not known. In the PCR, 60 Vbeta and 13 Jbeta primers were used. The assay was immunoSEQ multiplex PCR, and TCRdb's table has in-frame clones only and misses some. The table records approximately 110,000 clones, more than 65% of them present only once. This sample was taken from a study of cytomegalovirus exposure and HLA in healthy donors. Whole-study results and caveats: The only immune exposure information that was available was CMV serostatus.

The V and J ends lost 4 bases and 7 bases, in that order; junction bases with no gene match: 2. The CDR3 has 14 residues. The V gene's germline CDR1 is MDHEN and CDR2 SYDVKM. The V gene is TRBV28, the J gene TRBJ1-4, with TRBD1 matching 11 bases. The sequence derives from a woman aged 40-49 years in good health and CMV-seropositive. The specimen sequenced was PBMCs. CDR3 protein: CASSYGTGGEKLFF. CDR3 bases: TGTGCCAGCAGTTATGGGACAGGGGGTGAAAAACTGTTTTTT. Full variable domain (outside the CDR3, taken from reference TRBV28 and TRBJ1-4): DVKVTQSSRYLVKRTGEKVFLECVQDMDHENMFWYRQDPGLGLRLIYFSYDVKMKEKGDIPEGYSVSREKKERFSLILESASTNQTSMYLCASSYGTGGEKLFFGSGTQLSVL.